This entry lists 26 T cell receptor beta chains sequenced from one sample in a study of regulatory T cells in long-lasting Graves disease. Sequencing libraries for TCR beta were prepared with iRepertoire HTBI primers and Arm-PCR of CDR3 regions. Using its own MiXCR run on the multiplex PCR reads, TCRdb lists one record per CDR3 protein. The sample shows some 370,000 distinct CDR3 sequences, approximately 23% of them seen only once. Time point meaning: persistent/refractory GD, antithyroid drugs over 5 years with positive TRAb. PBMC-derived RNA was used for the TCR library. The specimen was peripheral blood mononuclear cells (PBMCs), collected when the disease was refractory, from a patient treated with antithyroid drugs. These receptors originate from a woman aged 40 to 49 with Graves disease.

This clonotype has just a few counts. This chain connects TRBV27 to TRBJ2-1; D ambiguous. There are 15 residues in the CDR3. Germline values: CDR1 MNHEY, CDR2 SMNVEV (reference sequence). The germline V and J ends were trimmed by 0 bases and 2 bases, with 8 bases remaining between them. The CDR3 spells CASSLSDNTYNEQFF. The DNA of the CDR3 is TGTGCCAGCAGTTTATCTGATAATACCTACAATGAGCAGTTCTTC.

This clonotype was detected many times. This rearrangement joins TRBV28 to TRBJ2-2; 11 bases are shared with TRBD2. Germline CDR1 and CDR2: MDHEN and SYDVKM. The CDR3 totals 16 residues. V lost 4 bases, J lost 6 bases, and 7 bases stayed unmatched. CDR3 bases: TGTGCCAGCAGTTCCGGTGATAGCGGGAGGGCCGGGGAGCTGTTTTTT. Residues: CASSSGDSGRAGELFF.

CDR3 amino acids: CASSPPAGVFEAFF. The CDR3, as DNA: TGTGCCAGCAGCCCGCCTGCTGGGGTTTTTGAAGCTTTCTTT. The J gene is TRBJ1-1, the V gene TRBV11-2; D not certain. Trimming took off 5 bases at V and 7 bases at J, with 17 bases between the two ends. The CDR3 runs 14 residues. Germline-derived CDR1 and CDR2 are SGHAT and FQNNGV.

This chain links TRBV7-8 with TRBJ2-7, with D perhaps matching TRBD2 (6 bases). This CDR3 is built from 16 residues. CDR1 and CDR2 from the germline V gene are SGHVS and FQNEAQ. The ends were cut back, 5 bases at V and 5 bases at J, with 22 bases in the middle. The CDR3 coding sequence is TGTGCCAGCAGCGGGATGGTGGTGGGAGGTGTACACGAGCAGTACTTC. It codes for CASSGMVVGGVHEQYF.

At least ten counts were recorded for this clonotype. The chain is built from TRBV6-1 and TRBJ2-2, with 7 nucleotides matching TRBD2. In germline, CDR1 is MNHNS, CDR2 SASEGT. The CDR3 extends over 17 amino acids. The J segment lost 4 bases and the V segment lost 6 bases, leaving 14 bases of the junction unmatched. As DNA, the CDR3 is TGTGCCAGCAGGGCGGGACTATGGAGCCTGGCCACCGGGGAGCTGTTTTTT. Translating it yields CASRAGLWSLATGELFF.

This clonotype was seen a handful of times. The chain links TRBV5-1 to TRBJ1-4; D call uncertain. The CDR3 has 14 residues. V gave up 4 bases and J gave up 4 bases, with 11 bases separating them. Germline V gives CDR1 SGHRS, CDR2 YFSETQ. CDR3 protein: CASSHGPNNEKLFF. CDR3 DNA sequence: TGCGCCAGCAGCCACGGACCCAATAATGAAAAACTGTTTTTT.

Worth noting for this clonotype: A much larger clone lies a single base off, so this may be a read error. V is TRBV4-2 and J is TRBJ2-7; 9 nucleotides align to TRBD2. The V gene's germline CDR1 is LGHNA and CDR2 YNFKEQ. This CDR3 has 14 amino acids. The V gene end was trimmed by 0 bases and the J gene end by 3 bases; junction bases not matched to a gene: 0. CDR3 DNA: TGTGCCAGCAGCCAAGAGACTAGCGGCTACGAGCAGTACTTC. Its protein is CASSQETSGYEQYF.

The chain carries TRBV20-1 and TRBJ1-5, with TRBD1 as a possible D gene (5 bases). Germline values: CDR1 DFQATT, CDR2 SNEGSKA (reference sequence). The CDR3 length is 13 residues. Trimming cost V 1 base and J 7 bases, with 11 bases left between them. The CDR3 sequence: CSARVRGLQPQHF. The CDR3 nucleotides read TGCAGTGCTAGAGTCCGGGGGTTGCAGCCCCAGCATTTT.

The rearrangement uses TRBV28 and TRBJ2-7; 8 nucleotides align to TRBD1. Looked up from germline, CDR1 is MDHEN and CDR2 is SYDVKM. The CDR3 covers 14 residues. After removal of 6 bases from V and 3 bases from J, the junction contained 7 bases not matched to a gene. In DNA, the CDR3 is TGTGCCAGCAGGAAGACAGGGGAGTTCTACGAGCAGTACTTC. Translating gives CASRKTGEFYEQYF.

The rearrangement joins TRBV30 to TRBJ1-4; no clear D gene. In germline, CDR1 is GTSNPN, CDR2 SVGIG (reference sequence). Between the trimmed V and J ends, which lost 0 bases and 5 bases, there was a span of 13 bases. The CDR3 runs to 15 residues. CDR3 region: CAWSVGARLNEKLFF. CDR3 bases: TGTGCCTGGAGTGTAGGAGCGCGGTTAAATGAAAAACTGTTTTTT.

This clonotype was detected ten times or more. This rearrangement joins TRBV28 to TRBJ1-3; D possibly corresponds to TRBD1 (5 bases). The CDR3 extends over 17 amino acids. Germline CDR1 reads MDHEN; CDR2 reads SYDVKM. The V gene lost 6 bases and the J gene lost 3 bases, with 21 bases spanning the gap. The CDR3 coding sequence is TGTGCCAGCAGACCACCGCAGGGAAGGGCTGATGGAAACACCATATATTTT. This translates into CASRPPQGRADGNTIYF.

Worth noting for this clonotype: It is likely a read error: a sequence one base away is far more abundant. The chain links TRBV12-3 or TRBV12-4 to TRBJ2-1; TRBD2 aligns across 7 bases. This CDR3 contains 16 residues. V lost 2 bases and J lost 10; bases outside the gene matches: 14. DNA for the CDR3: TGTGCCAGCAGTTTAAGAGATGGCGGGAGCTCCTACGAGCAGTTCTTC. This encodes CASSLRDGGSSYEQFF.

In its sample, this clonotype was seen many times. V and J are TRBV7-9 and TRBJ2-5, with D possibly TRBD2 on 6 matching bases. Germline V lookup: CDR1 SEHNR, CDR2 FQNEAQ (reference sequence). This CDR3 has 16 residues. V was pared by 4 bases and J by 5 bases, with 20 bases between. Here the CDR3 DNA reads TGTGCCAGCAGCTCCACCGGGACTTCAGTAGTCGAGACCCAGTACTTC. It yields the protein CASSSTGTSVVETQYF. The whole variable domain, remainder taken from reference TRBV7-9 and TRBJ2-5, is DTGVSQNPRHKITKRGQNVTFRCDPISEHNRLYWYRQTLGQGPEFLTYFQNEAQLEKSRLLSDRFSAERPKGSFSTLEIQRTEQGDSAMYLCASSSTGTSVVETQYFGPGTRLLVL.

Notes on this clonotype: This may be a read error: a much more frequent sequence differs by one nucleotide. No conserved phenylalanine or tryptophan is present at the end of the CDR3, so a read error is the likely explanation. V and J are TRBV2 and TRBJ2-5; the D gene is possibly TRBD1 (7 bases). Germline V CDR1 and CDR2: SNHLY, FYNNEI. Trimming took 0 bases from V and 7 from J, leaving 12 bases between them. The CDR3 has 14 amino acids. CDR3 residues: CASSEAWQGGTQYS. The CDR3 DNA reads TGTGCCAGCAGTGAAGCGTGGCAGGGGGGGACCCAGTACTCC.

The chain has TRBV20-1 and TRBJ2-2; D remains ambiguous. This CDR3 comprises 14 residues. Trimming stripped 1 base from V and 2 bases from J, with 8 bases between. CDR1 and CDR2 (germline): DFQATT, SNEGSKA (reference sequence). This CDR3 reads CSARGWGNTGELFF. The CDR3 DNA follows: TGCAGTGCTAGAGGTTGGGGAAACACCGGGGAGCTGTTTTTT.

As regards this clonotype: A read error may explain this, as a much larger clone is one base away. The J gene is TRBJ2-2, the V gene TRBV6-1; TRBD2 might be the D (6 bases). CDR3 length: 14 amino acids. The V end was cut by 5 bases, the J end by 5 bases, with 12 bases between. Germline values: CDR1 MNHNS, CDR2 SASEGT. CDR3 loop: CASSPQAGTGELFF. The CDR3 bases are TGTGCCAGCAGTCCCCAGGCGGGAACCGGGGAGCTGTTTTTT.

This clonotype showed up many times. The J gene is TRBJ2-7, the V gene TRBV6-5, with 7 positions matching TRBD2. The CDR3 extends over 14 amino acids. The trim removed 2 bases at V and 4 bases at J, leaving 5 bases unmatched. Germline V lookup: CDR1 MNHEY, CDR2 SVGAGI. The CDR3 nucleotides are TGTGCCAGCAGTTACCTGGGCGGGAGTTACGAGCAGTACTTC. It yields the protein CASSYLGGSYEQYF.

This clonotype was seen many times. The chain joins TRBV2 to TRBJ2-5; unclear D gene. CDR3 length: 12 amino acids. From germline, CDR1 is SNHLY and CDR2 FYNNEI. V was clipped by 11 bases and J by 4 bases, with 14 bases between them. CDR3 nucleotide sequence: TGTGCCCAACGCCGCAGTTCAGAGACCCAGTACTTC. It translates to CAQRRSSETQYF.

Turning to this clonotype: Being one base from a much bigger clone, this may be a read error. V and J are TRBV28 and TRBJ2-2, with a weak D call TRBD2 (6 bases). Germline V gene data show CDR1 as MDHEN and CDR2 as SYDVKM. The CDR3 runs 17 residues. DNA for the CDR3: TGTGCCAGCAGTACATGGGTGACCCCCCTAATATCCGGGGGGCTGTTTTTT. This translates into CASSTWVTPLISGGLFF.

This clonotype was seen only a few times. The V and J genes are TRBV5-5 and TRBJ2-5, with D perhaps TRBD2 (6 bases). This CDR3 contains 14 residues. Trimming stripped 3 bases from V and 5 bases from J, with 14 bases between. Germline CDR1 SGHKS, CDR2 YYEKEE (reference sequence). CDR3 in DNA: TGTGCCAGCAGCTCGTCGGGGGAATGGGAGACCCAGTACTTC. Translation gives CASSSSGEWETQYF.

The chain has TRBV20-1 and TRBJ1-2; D possibly corresponds to TRBD1 (5 bases). The CDR3 consists of 13 residues. With 6 bases removed from V and 4 bases from J, the gap between germline ends came to 15 bases. Looked up from germline, CDR1 is DFQATT and CDR2 is SNEGSKA (reference sequence). The CDR3 here is CSAPHTGSYGYTF. DNA for the CDR3: TGCAGTGCCCCACATACAGGTTCCTATGGCTACACCTTC.

At least ten counts were recorded for this clonotype. The CDR3 sequence is CASSYSKRGVTEAFF. In DNA, the CDR3 is TGTGCCAGCAGTTACTCGAAAAGGGGCGTCACTGAAGCTTTCTTT. This chain uses TRBV6-5 with TRBJ1-1; tentatively, D is TRBD1 (5 bases). Germline V gene data show CDR1 as MNHEY and CDR2 as SVGAGI. V dropped 0 bases and J dropped 4 bases, with 12 bases sitting between them. The CDR3 loop spans 15 amino acids.

The table lists this clonotype with many counts. The chain uses TRBV28 and TRBJ2-7, with D tentatively TRBD2 (5 bases). The CDR3 runs 15 residues. Per germline, CDR1 MDHEN and CDR2 SYDVKM. V dropped 10 bases and J dropped 2 bases, with 21 bases sitting between them. The chain's CDR3 is CAISLGPRGPYEQYF. In DNA form, the CDR3 reads TGTGCCATCTCCCTCGGCCCTCGAGGGCCCTACGAGCAGTACTTC.

V is TRBV9 and J is TRBJ2-5; the D is unclear. The CDR3 runs 14 residues. V was clipped by 4 bases and J by 2 bases, with 12 bases between them. Germline V gene data show CDR1 as SGDLS and CDR2 as YYNGEE. The CDR3 DNA is TGTGCCAGCAGCCTCGAGGCGGAACAAGAGACCCAGTACTTC. It translates to CASSLEAEQETQYF.

This clonotype appeared a few times. The V call is TRBV29-1, the J call TRBJ1-1; no clear D gene. The CDR3 runs to 11 residues. Germline assignment: CDR1 SQVTM and CDR2 ANQGSEA. Trimming removed 7 bases from V and 2 bases from J, with 8 bases in between. CDR3 in DNA: TGCAGCGCTGCCTTAAACACTGAAGCTTTCTTT. Translation gives CSAALNTEAFF. The full variable domain, its missing parts supplied by reference TRBV29-1 and TRBJ1-1, is SAVISQKPSRDICQRGTSLTIQCQVDSQVTMMFWYRQQPGQSLTLIATANQGSEATYESGFVIDKFPISRPNLTFSTLTVSNMSPEDSSIYLCSAALNTEAFFGQGTRLTVV.

In this sample, this clonotype turned up a few times. The chain recombines TRBV2 with TRBJ1-3, with a tentative D call TRBD1 (5 bases). Germline V gives CDR1 SNHLY, CDR2 FYNNEI. V was shortened by 9 bases and J by 1 base, with 16 bases between the two germline ends. CDR3 length: 15 amino acids. The CDR3 DNA follows: TGTGCCAGTTACCAGGGACCGGGTTCTGGAAACACCATATATTTT. Its protein is CASYQGPGSGNTIYF.